One sample yielded the 26 T cell receptor beta chains listed below, sequenced in a study of blood T cell repertoires in COVID-19. Sequenced by immunoSEQ multiplex PCR; TCRdb stores in-frame clones only, minus some. The repertoire holds 350,000 to 400,000 clones, 80% to 90% seen once, with roughly 7.1% in the top ten. Specimen: peripheral blood. The receptors derive from a woman in her sixties or seventies with COVID-19, enrolled during active disease.

The V gene is TRBV3-1 (or the pseudogene TRBV3-2), the J gene TRBJ2-7, with TRBD1 matching over 8 bases. Germline V gives CDR1 LGHDT, CDR2 YNNKEL (reference sequence). The CDR3 contains 15 residues. Trimming removed 2 bases from V and 3 bases from J; junction bases left unmatched: 6. The CDR3 sequence: CASSQRQGTIYEQYF. CDR3 nucleotide sequence: TGTGCCAGCAGCCAAAGACAGGGGACCATCTACGAGCAGTACTTC.

The CDR3 spells CASSVKRGGVGTTDTQYF. The CDR3 nucleotides read TGTGCCAGCAGCGTAAAACGGGGGGGCGTTGGGACCACAGATACGCAGTATTTT. The V call is TRBV9, the J call TRBJ2-3; 8 nucleotides align to TRBD2. Germline V gene lookup returns CDR1 SGDLS and CDR2 YYNGEE. There are 18 residues in the CDR3. The trim removed 1 base at V and 2 bases at J, leaving 12 bases unmatched.

There are many counts of this clone. This chain connects TRBV2 to TRBJ2-3, with 8 bases matching TRBD1. Germline assignment: CDR1 SNHLY and CDR2 FYNNEI. V was clipped by 5 bases and J by 1 base; unmatched bases: 2. The CDR3 runs to 14 residues. The DNA for the CDR3 is TGTGCCAGCAGTTGGGGACAGGGCACAGATACGCAGTATTTT. Translating it yields CASSWGQGTDTQYF.

This clone has a single count. This sequence joins TRBV7-6 and TRBJ2-7, with TRBD1 identical over 9 bases. The germline CDR1 and CDR2 sequences are SGHVS and FNYEAQ. CDR3 length: 15 amino acids. Trimming took 5 bases from V and 3 from J; bases not matched to a gene: 8. Here the CDR3 DNA reads TGTGCCAGCAGCCCAGGACAGGGGAGAGGCTACGAGCAGTACTTC. Translation gives CASSPGQGRGYEQYF. The full variable domain, completed using reference TRBV7-6 and TRBJ2-7, is GAGVSQSPRYKVTKRGQDVALRCDPISGHVSLYWYRQALGQGPEFLTYFNYEAQQDKSGLPNDRFSAERPEGSISTLTIQRTEQRDSAMYRCASSPGQGRGYEQYFGPGTRLTVT.

This clone was detected a few times. The genes are TRBV30 and TRBJ1-2; 8 bases fit TRBD1. Losses at the gene ends were 7 bases for V and 3 bases for J; bases not matched to a gene: 10. CDR1 is GTSNPN, CDR2 SVGIG, per germline (reference sequence). There are 14 residues in the CDR3. CDR3 bases: TGTGCCTACATCAACCGGGACAGGTACTATGGCTACACCTTC. Its translation: CAYINRDRYYGYTF. Complete variable domain (other parts from reference TRBV30 and TRBJ1-2): SQTIHQWPATLVQPVGSPLSLECTVEGTSNPNLYWYRQAAGRGLQLLFYSVGIGQISSEVPQNLSASRPQDRQFILSSKKLLLSDSGFYLCAYINRDRYYGYTFGSGTRLTVV.

The rearrangement uses TRBV10-2 and TRBJ2-6; tentative D call: TRBD1 (5 bases). Germline CDR1 is WSHSY and CDR2 is SAAADI. The CDR3 runs to 16 residues. Trimming took off 3 bases at V and 1 base at J, with 10 bases between the two ends. CDR3 bases: TGCGCCAGCAGTGACGCACAGGTGTCTGGGGCCAACGTCCTGACTTTC. Residues: CASSDAQVSGANVLTF.

The J gene is TRBJ1-1, the V gene TRBV5-1; 9 bases match TRBD1. The CDR3 is 15 amino acids. Trimming took 0 bases from V and 1 from J; bases not matched to a gene: 1. Germline lookup yields CDR1 SGHRS and CDR2 YFSETQ. CDR3 in DNA: TGCGCCAGCAGCTTGGTACAGGGGGCGAACACTGAAGCTTTCTTT. This gives the protein CASSLVQGANTEAFF.

The rearrangement joins TRBV2 to TRBJ2-5, with TRBD2 matching over 10 bases. Germline CDR1 reads SNHLY; CDR2 reads FYNNEI. J was trimmed by 5 bases and V by 6 bases; bases with no gene match: 6. This CDR3 spans 14 amino acids. DNA for the CDR3: TGTGCCAGCAGCATACTGACTAGCGGGGAGACCCAGTACTTC. The encoded protein is CASSILTSGETQYF.

The rearrangement links TRBV7-3 to TRBJ1-6; tentative D call: TRBD1 (5 bases). V was clipped by 5 bases and J by 8 bases, with 16 bases between them. The germline V gene encodes CDR1 SGHTA and CDR2 FQGTGA. The CDR3 runs 15 residues. The CDR3 DNA is TGTGCCAGCAGCCATGGGGGAGGGCGCGATTCACCCCTCCACTTT. Its translation: CASSHGGGRDSPLHF.

The J gene is TRBJ2-7, the V gene TRBV5-1; the match to TRBD2 covers 7 bases. This CDR3 has 12 residues. Trimming took 4 bases from V and 4 from J; bases not matched to a gene: 2. In germline, CDR1 is SGHRS, CDR2 YFSETQ. In DNA form, the CDR3 reads TGCGCCAGCAGCACGGGAGGTTACGAGCAGTACTTC. It encodes CASSTGGYEQYF.

The CDR3 sequence: CASSRGGEGTEAFF. In DNA, the CDR3 is TGTGCCAGTAGTCGGGGGGGCGAGGGCACTGAAGCTTTCTTT. The chain recombines TRBV19 with TRBJ1-1; tentative D call: TRBD1 (6 bases). There are 14 residues in the CDR3. CDR1 and CDR2 (germline): LNHDA, SQIVND (reference sequence). With 5 bases removed from V and 4 bases from J, the gap between germline ends came to 14 bases.

The chain employs TRBV7-2 and TRBJ2-7; D might be TRBD2 (6 bases). The ends were cut back, 2 bases at V and 3 bases at J, with 11 bases in the middle. Germline values: CDR1 SGHTA, CDR2 FQGNSA. The CDR3 loop spans 14 amino acids. In DNA form, the CDR3 reads TGTGCCAGCAGCTTATATTCGGGGGACTACGAGCAGTACTTC. It encodes CASSLYSGDYEQYF. Full variable domain (rest looked up from reference TRBV7-2 and TRBJ2-7): GAGVSQSPSNKVTEKGKDVELRCDPISGHTALYWYRQSLGQGLEFLIYFQGNSAPDKSGLPSDRFSAERTGGSVSTLTIQRTQQEDSAVYLCASSLYSGDYEQYFGPGTRLTVT.

The chain employs TRBV6-5 and TRBJ1-2; possibly TRBD1 for D (5 bases). With 6 bases removed from V and 6 bases from J, the gap between germline ends came to 20 bases. The CDR3 totals 15 residues. Germline loops: CDR1 MNHEY, CDR2 SVGAGI. CDR3 nucleotides: TGTGCCAGCAGCCAAGGCCAGGGAGGCCTGGATGGCTACACCTTC. This translates into CASSQGQGGLDGYTF.

The chain carries TRBV11-3 and TRBJ2-1; TRBD2 agrees at 8 bases. The germline V gene has CDR1 SGHNT and CDR2 YENEEA. Trimming took 4 bases from V and 2 from J; bases not matched to a gene: 7. The CDR3 sequence is 16 residues long. CDR3 residues: CASSSGSGGPYNEQFF. In DNA form, the CDR3 reads TGTGCCAGCAGCTCCGGTTCGGGGGGGCCCTACAATGAGCAGTTCTTC.

The chain carries TRBV7-9 and TRBJ2-7; D gene unclear. Germline CDR1 and CDR2: SEHNR and FQNEAQ (reference sequence). Trimming pared 0 bases from V and 2 bases from J, leaving 17 bases between. CDR3 length: 17 amino acids. CDR3 in DNA: TGTGCCAGCAGCTTAGCCCACGGTGCCCCTTCTACCTACGAGCAGTACTTC. It specifies CASSLAHGAPSTYEQYF.

A single count supports this clone. V gene TRBV5-4 combines with J gene TRBJ1-1; D may be TRBD1 (5 bases). The CDR3 is 15 residues long. Deletions cut 0 bases from V and 0 bases from J, with 9 bases between. Germline V CDR1 and CDR2: SGHNT, YYREEE (reference sequence). The CDR3 DNA reads TGTGCCAGCAGCTTGGGGCCGGACATGAACACTGAAGCTTTCTTT. Translating it yields CASSLGPDMNTEAFF. The full variable domain, its missing parts supplied by reference TRBV5-4 and TRBJ1-1, is ETGVTQSPTHLIKTRGQQVTLRCSSQSGHNTVSWYQQALGQGPQFIFQYYREEENGRGNFPPRFSGLQFPNYSSELNVNALELDDSALYLCASSLGPDMNTEAFFGQGTRLTVV.

CDR3 in amino acids: CASSPELAGYNEQFF. In DNA, the CDR3 is TGTGCCAGCAGCCCCGAGCTGGCGGGGTACAATGAGCAGTTCTTC. This rearrangement joins TRBV7-3 to TRBJ2-1; D possibly corresponds to TRBD2 (6 bases). The germline V gene has CDR1 SGHTA and CDR2 FQGTGA. The CDR3 is 15 amino acids. Trimming shortened V by 5 bases and J by 4 bases, and 15 bases separated the two germline ends.

This rearrangement joins TRBV21-1 to TRBJ2-7; the table assigns TRBD1, which was not confirmed against the DNA. TRBV21-1 is a pseudogene locus. The CDR3 totals 12 residues. The CDR3 bases are TGTGCCAGCAGCGCTCAAGGGGGCGAGCAGTACTTC. It codes for CASSAQGGEQYF.

J is TRBJ1-3 and V is TRBV6-5, with D tentatively TRBD1 (5 bases). The CDR3 extends over 15 amino acids. Germline V gene sequence: CDR1 MNHEY, CDR2 SVGAGI. V lost 2 bases, J lost 8 bases, and 16 bases lay in between. CDR3 in amino acids: CASSYERGLGDTIYF. Here the CDR3 DNA reads TGTGCCAGCAGTTACGAACGGGGGTTGGGGGACACCATATATTTT.

The V and J genes are TRBV7-2 and TRBJ1-5; the D is unclear. V was clipped by 1 base and J by 1 base, with 8 bases between them. Germline loops: CDR1 SGHTA, CDR2 FQGNSA. The CDR3 is 15 residues long. CDR3: CASSLGYQSNQPQHF. The CDR3 nucleotides read TGTGCCAGCAGCTTAGGTTATCAGAGCAATCAGCCCCAGCATTTT.

CDR3 DNA: TGTGCCATCAGTAATACTAGCGGGACGCACTACGAGCAGTACTTC. This encodes CAISNTSGTHYEQYF. The chain links TRBV10-3 to TRBJ2-7, with 10 bases matching TRBD2. CDR1 ENHRY and CDR2 SYGVKD come from the germline V gene. CDR3 length equals 15 residues. V lost 5 bases, J lost 3 bases, and 7 bases stayed unmatched.

The rearrangement links TRBV5-4 to TRBJ2-3, with 8 bases fitting TRBD2. V was pared by 3 bases and J by 3 bases, with 9 bases of the junction left unmatched. Germline values: CDR1 SGHNT, CDR2 YYREEE (reference sequence). This CDR3 has 16 amino acids. CDR3 nucleotides: TGTGCCAGCAGCTCCAAATTAGCGGGACCGACAGATACGCAGTATTTT. Translation: CASSSKLAGPTDTQYF.

Details on this clone: The same CDR3 is also encoded by other DNA sequences in this sample. V and J are TRBV2 and TRBJ1-5; D uncertain. Germline V gene data show CDR1 as SNHLY and CDR2 as FYNNEI. Trimming cost V 2 bases and J 0 bases, with 8 bases left between them. This CDR3 has 15 amino acids. CDR3 in amino acids: CASSETGYSNQPQHF. CDR3 in DNA: TGTGCCAGCAGTGAAACGGGGTATAGCAATCAGCCCCAGCATTTT.

The rearrangement uses TRBV7-3 and TRBJ2-2; 9 bases are a match to TRBD2. The CDR3 totals 16 residues. V shed 5 bases and J 1 base; nucleotides not matched to a gene: 5. In germline, CDR1 is SGHTA, CDR2 FQGTGA. The CDR3 region has the DNA TGTGCCAGCAGCCGAGGGACTAGCTTGAACACCGGGGAGCTGTTTTTT. The encoded protein is CASSRGTSLNTGELFF.

Many counts were recorded for this clone. This chain links TRBV6-5 with TRBJ2-2, with 9 bases that match TRBD2. The V segment lost 7 bases and the J segment 4 bases; nucleotides outside the gene matches: 7. This CDR3 contains 15 residues. In germline, CDR1 is MNHEY, CDR2 SVGAGI. Written as DNA, the CDR3 is TGTGCCAGCACCTTTAGCGGGGGTGCCACCGGGGAGCTGTTTTTT. Translated, it gives CASTFSGGATGELFF.

The chain has TRBV10-2 and TRBJ2-5, with TRBD2 matching over 11 bases. Per germline, CDR1 WSHSY and CDR2 SAAADI. V lost 8 bases and J lost 3; bases outside the gene matches: 2. The CDR3 runs to 13 residues. CDR3 bases: TGCGCCAGCTTACTAGCGGGGGAAGAGACCCAGTACTTC. Amino acids: CASLLAGEETQYF.